This entry lists 23 T cell receptor beta chains sequenced from one sample in a study of blood T cell repertoires in COVID-19. Generated by immunoSEQ multiplex PCR, the TCRdb table keeps only in-frame clones and is missing some. In the table there are tens of thousands of clones, around 86% of which are singletons. The specimen sequenced was peripheral blood. The receptors shown here come from a human donor with active COVID-19. The donor label of this sample is uncertain.

J is TRBJ1-2 and V is TRBV29-1; a possible D gene is TRBD1 (6 bases). In germline, CDR1 is SQVTM, CDR2 ANQGSEA. This CDR3 has 13 amino acids. The ends were cut back, 6 bases at V and 8 bases at J, with 19 bases in the middle. The CDR3 bases are TGCAGCGTCTTGGAACAGGGAAGTGAGGGCTACACCTTC. This sequence encodes CSVLEQGSEGYTF.

The gene calls are TRBV4-1 and TRBJ1-4; the D gene is possibly TRBD1 (5 bases). This CDR3 has 17 amino acids. Germline CDR1 MGHRA, CDR2 YSYEKL. Trimming stripped 4 bases from V and 5 bases from J, with 20 bases between. The CDR3 DNA reads as TGCGCCAGCAGCCCATCCGGGACCCAGGGAGGGAATGAAAAACTGTTTTTT. Protein: CASSPSGTQGGNEKLFF.

The chain has TRBV11-3 and TRBJ1-2; 8 positions match TRBD1. Trimming at V came to 1 base and at J to 5 bases, leaving 0 bases not matched to a gene. CDR3 size: 13 residues. Per the germline V gene, CDR1 is SGHNT and CDR2 is YENEEA. The CDR3: CASSLGQGYGYTF. The CDR3 region has the DNA TGTGCCAGCAGCTTAGGACAGGGGTATGGCTACACCTTC.

For this clone: At one end, the junction sequence differs from germline, possibly due to a read error. The genes are TRBV5-6 and TRBJ1-1; 7 positions agree with TRBD1. There are 16 residues in the CDR3. Germline V gene data show CDR1 as SGHDT and CDR2 as YYEEEE. The chain's CDR3 is CASSFGGRGDSQRVYF. In nucleotides, the CDR3 is TGTGCCAGCAGCTTCGGTGGGAGAGGGGACAGCCAGAGGGTGTACTTT.

The chain recombines TRBV28 with TRBJ2-2; D is perhaps TRBD1 (6 bases). Germline V gene lookup returns CDR1 MDHEN and CDR2 SYDVKM. Trimming stripped 6 bases from V and 1 base from J, with 12 bases between. This CDR3 has 15 residues. The CDR3 DNA is TGTGCCAGCAGCCCCGGGACAAAGAACACCGGGGAGCTGTTTTTT. Its protein is CASSPGTKNTGELFF.

The J gene is TRBJ1-6, the V gene TRBV6-5; 8 nucleotides align to TRBD1. The germline V gene has CDR1 MNHEY and CDR2 SVGAGI. The V gene end was trimmed by 6 bases and the J gene end by 8 bases; junction bases not matched to a gene: 3. This CDR3 spans 13 amino acids. As DNA, the CDR3 is TGTGCCAGCAGCGGACAGGGATATTCACCCCTCCACTTT. Protein sequence: CASSGQGYSPLHF.

The rearrangement joins TRBV7-2 to TRBJ2-7, with TRBD2 identical over 7 bases. Per germline, CDR1 SGHTA and CDR2 FQGNSA. The CDR3 consists of 15 residues. V lost 3 bases to trimming and J lost 2 bases; unmatched junction nucleotides: 7. Here the CDR3 DNA reads TGTGCCAGCAGCTTGGCAGCGGGGCTAGCCTACGAGCAGTACTTC. This sequence encodes CASSLAAGLAYEQYF.

The CDR3 is CASRKLTGGLYNEQFF. The CDR3 nucleotides read TGTGCCAGCAGAAAATTGACAGGGGGACTTTACAATGAGCAGTTCTTC. The J gene is TRBJ2-1, the V gene TRBV2; 9 bases match TRBD1. CDR3 length: 16 residues. The germline gives CDR1 SNHLY, CDR2 FYNNEI. V shed 6 bases, J shed 4 bases, and the junction held 10 bases outside the gene matches. Based on the CDR3 plus reference TRBV2 and TRBJ2-1, the full variable domain is EPEVTQTPSHQVTQMGQEVILRCVPISNHLYFYWYRQILGQKVEFLVSFYNNEISEKSEIFDDQFSVERPDGSNFTLKIRSTKLEDSAMYFCASRKLTGGLYNEQFFGPGTRLTVL.

The chain couples TRBV7-2 to TRBJ2-2; 8 positions match TRBD1. Germline V CDR1 and CDR2: SGHTA, FQGNSA. The CDR3 is 13 residues long. The V segment lost 4 bases and the J segment 7 bases; nucleotides outside the gene matches: 2. The CDR3, as DNA: TGTGCCAGCAGCTCACAGGGGGGCGGGGAGCTGTTTTTT. It translates to CASSSQGGGELFF.

The rearrangement links TRBV6-2 or TRBV6-3 to TRBJ1-3, with TRBD1 matching 8 bases. J was trimmed by 4 bases and V by 0 bases; bases with no gene match: 5. The germline CDR1 and CDR2 sequences are MNHEY and SVGEGT. CDR3 size: 16 residues. The CDR3 DNA sequence: TGTGCCAGCAGTTACTCTCAGGGGGCCAAAGGAAACACCATATATTTT. It encodes CASSYSQGAKGNTIYF.

The chain couples TRBV29-1 to TRBJ2-7; D is unclear. There are 14 residues in the CDR3. Trimming took off 2 bases at V and 6 bases at J, with 17 bases between the two ends. Germline V lookup: CDR1 SQVTM, CDR2 ANQGSEA. The chain's CDR3 is CSVERVVGTGEQYF. CDR3 DNA sequence: TGCAGCGTTGAACGGGTAGTTGGTACGGGCGAGCAGTACTTC.

This clone was detected only once. The gene calls are TRBV21-1 and TRBJ2-2; TRBD1 is the table's D call and was not checked against the DNA. TRBV21-1 is listed as a pseudogene. CDR3 length equals 14 residues. The CDR3 DNA sequence: TGTGCCAGCAGCGGCAGGTCAAACACCGGGGAGCTGTTTTTT. The encoded protein is CASSGRSNTGELFF.

The gene calls are TRBV30 and TRBJ2-7; TRBD1 matches at 12 bases. The CDR3 has 15 residues. Trimming cost V 1 base and J 4 bases; bases outside gene matches: 5. Per the germline V gene, CDR1 is GTSNPN and CDR2 is SVGIG (reference sequence). The CDR3 coding sequence is TGTGCCTGGAGTGGGGGACAGGGGGCAGCGTACGAGCAGTACTTC. Amino acids: CAWSGGQGAAYEQYF.

V and J are TRBV12-3 or TRBV12-4 and TRBJ1-1; weak D call: TRBD1 (5 bases). The CDR3 has 13 residues. With 7 bases removed from V and 0 bases from J, the gap between germline ends came to 9 bases. CDR3 amino acids: CASKQVMNTEAFF. The CDR3 coding sequence is TGTGCCAGCAAACAGGTCATGAACACTGAAGCTTTCTTT.

The V call is TRBV15, the J call TRBJ1-1; D perhaps matches TRBD1 (5 bases). Germline lookup yields CDR1 LNHNV and CDR2 YYDKDF (reference sequence). V was shortened by 1 base and J by 0 bases, with 9 bases between the two germline ends. The CDR3 has 15 residues. The CDR3, as DNA: TGTGCCACCAGCAGAGTTCCAGGGTTGAACACTGAAGCTTTCTTT. This gives the protein CATSRVPGLNTEAFF. Based on the CDR3 plus reference TRBV15 and TRBJ1-1, the full variable domain is DAMVIQNPRYQVTQFGKPVTLSCSQTLNHNVMYWYQQKSSQAPKLLFHYYDKDFNNEADTPDNFQSRRPNTSFCFLDIRSPGLGDTAMYLCATSRVPGLNTEAFFGQGTRLTVV.

The chain uses TRBV23-1 and TRBJ2-1; D is uncertain. TRBV23-1 is recorded as an ORF, its role being uncertain. The CDR3 extends over 14 amino acids. V was cut by 4 bases and J by 4 bases, with 11 bases left in between. DNA of the CDR3: TGCGCCAGCAGTCTGACGGGTTTGTACAATGAGCAGTTCTTC. Protein sequence: CASSLTGLYNEQFF.

The CDR3 DNA reads TGTGCCAGCAGTTTATCCCGGTACCAAGAGACCCAGTACTTC. Translating it yields CASSLSRYQETQYF. V is TRBV27 and J is TRBJ2-5, with unresolved D. The CDR3 sequence is 14 residues long. Trimming left V 0 bases short and J 0 bases short, with 5 bases between. The germline gives CDR1 MNHEY, CDR2 SMNVEV (reference sequence).

The CDR3 here is CASSPEETQYF. The DNA for the CDR3 is TGTGCCAGCAGTCCCGAAGAGACCCAGTACTTC. This chain connects TRBV2 to TRBJ2-5; unclear D gene. This CDR3 has 11 residues. Germline CDR1 reads SNHLY; CDR2 reads FYNNEI. V was trimmed by 5 bases and J by 3 bases, leaving 4 bases between them.

The chain employs TRBV14 and TRBJ2-7; 8 bases are shared with TRBD1. J lost 6 bases, V lost 6 bases, and 16 bases had no gene match. This CDR3 is built from 16 residues. CDR1 SGHDN and CDR2 FVKESK come from the germline V gene. Written as DNA, the CDR3 is TGTGCCAGCAGTTCAAGGGCCCAGGACAGGGCCCTCGAGCAGTACTTC. Translation gives CASSSRAQDRALEQYF.

CDR3 bases: TGTGCCAGCAGCTTAGAACGGGGAAGGAATCAGCCCCAGCATTTT. This sequence encodes CASSLERGRNQPQHF. The chain links TRBV7-8 to TRBJ1-5; no reliable D call. CDR3 length: 15 residues. Germline V lookup: CDR1 SGHVS, CDR2 FQNEAQ. The ends were cut back, 1 base at V and 4 bases at J, with 11 bases in the middle.

The table lists this clone with many counts. The CDR3 nucleotides are TGTGCCAGCAGCTCCGCCGGTTTAGGACTAGCGGGGGGACAGCAGTTCTTC. Residues: CASSSAGLGLAGGQQFF. The gene calls are TRBV7-9 and TRBJ2-1, with 14 bases matching TRBD2. After removal of 4 bases from V and 11 bases from J, the junction contained 13 bases not matched to a gene. Germline V gene data show CDR1 as SEHNR and CDR2 as FQNEAQ (reference sequence). The CDR3 runs to 17 residues.

The chain has TRBV5-1 and TRBJ1-2; TRBD1 matches at 9 bases. The CDR3 sequence is 15 residues long. CDR1 and CDR2 (germline): SGHRS, YFSETQ. V shed 2 bases and J 5 bases; nucleotides not matched to a gene: 7. This CDR3 is CASSFGQGRGYGYTF. In DNA, the CDR3 is TGCGCCAGCAGCTTTGGACAGGGGAGAGGGTATGGCTACACCTTC.

The rearrangement links TRBV18 to TRBJ2-7, with D possibly TRBD2 on 6 matching bases. CDR3 length equals 15 residues. Trimming removed 3 bases from V and 4 bases from J, with 16 bases in between. The germline V gene has CDR1 KGHSH and CDR2 LQKENI. CDR3 amino acids: CASSPYSGVYYEQYF. For the CDR3, the DNA is TGTGCCAGCTCACCTTATTCGGGGGTCTATTACGAGCAGTACTTC.